One and the same sample provided the 21 T cell receptor beta chains below, sequenced in a study of blood T cell repertoires in COVID-19. Data came from immunoSEQ multiplex PCR; TCRdb stores just in-frame clones and leaves some out. The sample records around 250,000 clones, 86% being singletons. What was sequenced was peripheral blood. Receptor source: a middle-aged man with active or convalescent COVID-19.

This chain joins TRBV5-1 and TRBJ1-1; no clear D gene. The CDR3 is made up of 14 amino acids. V lost 0 bases and J lost 5, with 11 bases in between. Germline CDR1 SGHRS, CDR2 YFSETQ. CDR3 nucleotides: TGCGCCAGCAGCTTGGGCCAGTTCAAGACTGAAGCTTTCTTT. This encodes CASSLGQFKTEAFF. Combining the CDR3 with reference TRBV5-1 and TRBJ1-1 gives the whole variable domain KAGVTQTPRYLIKTRGQQVTLSCSPISGHRSVSWYQQTPGQGLQFLFEYFSETQRNKGNFPGRFSGRQFSNSRSEMNVSTLELGDSALYLCASSLGQFKTEAFFGQGTRLTVV.

The chain employs TRBV7-6 and TRBJ1-5; D is uncertain. Trimming pared 1 base from V and 7 bases from J, leaving 11 bases between. CDR3 size: 14 residues. Per germline, CDR1 SGHVS and CDR2 FNYEAQ. The CDR3 DNA sequence: TGTGCCAGCAGCTTAGAGAGCGGGGTCCAGCCCCAGCATTTT. This encodes CASSLESGVQPQHF. Variable domain in full (rest from reference TRBV7-6 and TRBJ1-5): GAGVSQSPRYKVTKRGQDVALRCDPISGHVSLYWYRQALGQGPEFLTYFNYEAQQDKSGLPNDRFSAERPEGSISTLTIQRTEQRDSAMYRCASSLESGVQPQHFGDGTRLSIL.

V usage is TRBV6-6 and J usage is TRBJ1-2; 7 bases align to TRBD1. CDR3 length: 13 amino acids. Germline CDR1 MNHNY, CDR2 SVGAGI (reference sequence). V gave up 7 bases and J gave up 7 bases; unmatched junction bases: 9. The CDR3 coding sequence is TGTGCCAGCACCAATACAGGGGTGGGTGGCTACACCTTC. It yields the protein CASTNTGVGGYTF.

The chain uses TRBV19 and TRBJ2-1; TRBD1 is a possible D gene (6 bases). The V end lost 4 bases, the J end lost 2 bases, and 15 bases lay between the germline ends. The germline gives CDR1 LNHDA, CDR2 SQIVND (reference sequence). The CDR3 consists of 16 residues. The CDR3 region has the DNA TGTGCCAGTAGTAACCGCCAGGGGACGGCCTACAATGAGCAGTTCTTC. Translating it yields CASSNRQGTAYNEQFF. Full variable domain (outside the CDR3, taken from reference TRBV19 and TRBJ2-1): DGGITQSPKYLFRKEGQNVTLSCEQNLNHDAMYWYRQDPGQGLRLIYYSQIVNDFQKGDIAEGYSVSREKKESFPLTVTSAQKNPTAFYLCASSNRQGTAYNEQFFGPGTRLTVL.

In this sample, this clone turned up once. The V call is TRBV7-2, the J call TRBJ2-1, with D perhaps TRBD2 (5 bases). Trimming removed 5 bases at V and 8 bases at J, with 7 bases between. Germline assignment: CDR1 SGHTA and CDR2 FQGNSA. The CDR3 consists of 11 residues. The CDR3 is CASSASHEQFF. The CDR3 DNA reads as TGTGCCAGCAGCGCTAGCCATGAGCAGTTCTTC.

V and J are TRBV3-1 (or the pseudogene TRBV3-2) and TRBJ1-5, with D possibly TRBD1 on 6 matching bases. The CDR3 has 15 amino acids. V lost 1 base and J lost 6, with 13 bases in between. In germline, CDR1 is LGHDT, CDR2 YNNKEL (reference sequence). The DNA of the CDR3 is TGTGCCAGCAGCCAAGGAGGGGGGGTGGGTCAGCCCCAGCATTTT. It is translated as CASSQGGGVGQPQHF.

This rearrangement joins TRBV30 to TRBJ1-5, with a weak D call TRBD1 (5 bases). Trimming stripped 0 bases from V and 5 bases from J, with 8 bases between. This CDR3 has 13 amino acids. Germline CDR1 is GTSNPN and CDR2 is SVGIG (reference sequence). For the CDR3, the DNA is TGTGCCTGGAGTGTAGCGACAGATCAGCCCCAGCATTTT. Its protein product is CAWSVATDQPQHF.

The chain employs TRBV5-1 and TRBJ2-5; 10 nucleotides line up with TRBD2. Germline V gene lookup returns CDR1 SGHRS and CDR2 YFSETQ. V was pared by 2 bases and J by 5 bases, with 6 bases of the junction left unmatched. This CDR3 has 15 residues. CDR3 DNA sequence: TGCGCCAGCAGCTTAACTAGCGGGGACCGGGAGACCCAGTACTTC. Amino acid sequence: CASSLTSGDRETQYF.

CDR3 DNA sequence: TGTGCCAGCAGCTCCCAGACAGCTGGAACAGATACGCAGTATTTT. Its translation: CASSSQTAGTDTQYF. This rearrangement joins TRBV6-5 to TRBJ2-3, with a weak D call TRBD1 (5 bases). Trimming took 6 bases from V and 3 from J, leaving 16 bases between them. CDR3 length: 15 residues. Germline-derived CDR1 and CDR2 are MNHEY and SVGAGI.

The chain employs TRBV15 and TRBJ2-5; a weak D match, TRBD2 (6 bases). Germline V gene data show CDR1 as LNHNV and CDR2 as YYDKDF (reference sequence). Trimming shortened V by 8 bases and J by 5 bases, and 15 bases separated the two germline ends. The CDR3 loop spans 13 amino acids. CDR3 protein: CATEKGGGETQYF. CDR3 nucleotide sequence: TGTGCCACCGAAAAAGGTGGAGGGGAGACCCAGTACTTC. Filled out from reference TRBV15 and TRBJ2-5, the complete variable domain reads DAMVIQNPRYQVTQFGKPVTLSCSQTLNHNVMYWYQQKSSQAPKLLFHYYDKDFNNEADTPDNFQSRRPNTSFCFLDIRSPGLGDTAMYLCATEKGGGETQYFGPGTRLLVL.

The V and J genes are TRBV5-6 and TRBJ1-5; D remains unclear. The CDR3 spans 15 residues. Trimming took off 3 bases at V and 0 bases at J, with 10 bases between the two ends. Germline V gives CDR1 SGHDT, CDR2 YYEEEE. CDR3 nucleotides: TGTGCCAGCAGCTCAGGAGGCCTTAGCAATCAGCCCCAGCATTTT. Its protein is CASSSGGLSNQPQHF.

The rearrangement links TRBV12-3 or TRBV12-4 to TRBJ1-1; D unclear. There are 13 residues in the CDR3. V was cut by 3 bases and J by 1 base, with 6 bases left in between. Here the CDR3 DNA reads TGTGCCAGCAGTTTTCTCCGGAACACTGAAGCTTTCTTT. Amino acid sequence: CASSFLRNTEAFF.

The genes are TRBV13 and TRBJ2-3; D is unresolved. Germline V gene data show CDR1 as PRHDT and CDR2 as FYEKMQ (reference sequence). This CDR3 is 13 amino acids long. Trimming removed 5 bases at V and 8 bases at J, with 14 bases between. The CDR3 sequence is CASSPAASGTQYF. The DNA for the CDR3 is TGTGCCAGCAGCCCCGCTGCGTCAGGTACGCAGTATTTT. Variable domain in full (rest from reference TRBV13 and TRBJ2-3): AAGVIQSPRHLIKEKRETATLKCYPIPRHDTVYWYQQGPGQDPQFLISFYEKMQSDKGSIPDRFSAQQFSDYHSELNMSSLELGDSALYFCASSPAASGTQYFGPGTRLTVL.

The chain joins TRBV7-6 to TRBJ1-4; a possible D gene is TRBD1 (6 bases). V gave up 2 bases and J gave up 3 bases, with 19 bases separating them. The germline gives CDR1 SGHVS, CDR2 FNYEAQ. The length of the CDR3 is 18 residues. The CDR3 here is CASSLYPPGVISNEKLFF. CDR3 coding DNA: TGTGCCAGCAGCTTATACCCCCCAGGGGTAATATCTAATGAAAAACTGTTTTTT.

This chain connects TRBV5-4 to TRBJ1-2, with 11 bases fitting TRBD1. There are 15 residues in the CDR3. V shed 5 bases, J shed 8 bases, and the junction held 11 bases outside the gene matches. CDR1 is SGHNT and CDR2 is YYREEE in the germline V gene (reference sequence). The CDR3 protein is CASSAPGTGGFGYTF. The CDR3, as DNA: TGTGCCAGCAGTGCCCCCGGGACAGGGGGGTTCGGCTACACCTTC.

This chain connects TRBV19 to TRBJ1-5, with 7 bases identical to TRBD1. The J segment lost 5 bases and the V segment lost 3 bases, leaving 1 base of the junction unmatched. This CDR3 spans 13 amino acids. Germline V CDR1 and CDR2: LNHDA, SQIVND (reference sequence). CDR3 sequence (DNA): TGTGCCAGTAGTATGCAGGGGGATCAGCCCCAGCATTTT. It translates to CASSMQGDQPQHF.

The chain uses TRBV27 and TRBJ1-1; 10 bases fit TRBD1. The V gene's germline CDR1 is MNHEY and CDR2 SMNVEV (reference sequence). Unmatched junction bases numbered 8, after V lost 3 bases and J lost 7 bases. This CDR3 comprises 15 residues. The CDR3 loop reads CASSLEGQGRSEAFF. The CDR3 DNA reads TGTGCCAGCAGTTTGGAGGGACAGGGGCGGAGTGAAGCTTTCTTT.

This clone was recorded once. The chain is built from TRBV10-2 and TRBJ1-4, with 7 bases fitting TRBD1. J gave up 2 bases and V 8 bases, and 8 bases lay outside the gene matches. The CDR3 runs to 15 residues. Germline V gene data show CDR1 as WSHSY and CDR2 as SAAADI. This CDR3 is CASRGGVGTNEKLFF. The DNA for the CDR3 is TGCGCCAGCCGAGGGGGCGTTGGCACTAATGAAAAACTGTTTTTT.

This chain joins TRBV6-1 and TRBJ1-1; D might be TRBD1 (5 bases). Trimming pared 3 bases from V and 4 bases from J, leaving 12 bases between. There are 14 residues in the CDR3. Germline CDR1 reads MNHNS; CDR2 reads SASEGT. For the CDR3, the DNA is TGTGCCAGCAGTGATCGCCTCCAGGGCACTGAAGCTTTCTTT. Residues: CASSDRLQGTEAFF.

V gene TRBV19 combines with J gene TRBJ1-2, with D tentatively TRBD1 (6 bases). The CDR3 totals 14 residues. The V end lost 4 bases, the J end lost 2 bases, and 11 bases lay between the germline ends. The germline V gene has CDR1 LNHDA and CDR2 SQIVND (reference sequence). CDR3 nucleotide sequence: TGTGCCAGTAGTAAAGGGCAGGGGAACTATGGCTACACCTTC. Its translation is CASSKGQGNYGYTF.

The chain is built from TRBV6-5 and TRBJ1-5, with 8 bases matching TRBD1. After removal of 10 bases from V and 7 bases from J, the junction contained 9 bases not matched to a gene. The CDR3 spans 13 residues. Germline CDR1 MNHEY, CDR2 SVGAGI. Written as DNA, the CDR3 is TGTGCCACCGCGGGACAGGTGGAACAGCCCCAGCATTTT. Translated, it gives CATAGQVEQPQHF.